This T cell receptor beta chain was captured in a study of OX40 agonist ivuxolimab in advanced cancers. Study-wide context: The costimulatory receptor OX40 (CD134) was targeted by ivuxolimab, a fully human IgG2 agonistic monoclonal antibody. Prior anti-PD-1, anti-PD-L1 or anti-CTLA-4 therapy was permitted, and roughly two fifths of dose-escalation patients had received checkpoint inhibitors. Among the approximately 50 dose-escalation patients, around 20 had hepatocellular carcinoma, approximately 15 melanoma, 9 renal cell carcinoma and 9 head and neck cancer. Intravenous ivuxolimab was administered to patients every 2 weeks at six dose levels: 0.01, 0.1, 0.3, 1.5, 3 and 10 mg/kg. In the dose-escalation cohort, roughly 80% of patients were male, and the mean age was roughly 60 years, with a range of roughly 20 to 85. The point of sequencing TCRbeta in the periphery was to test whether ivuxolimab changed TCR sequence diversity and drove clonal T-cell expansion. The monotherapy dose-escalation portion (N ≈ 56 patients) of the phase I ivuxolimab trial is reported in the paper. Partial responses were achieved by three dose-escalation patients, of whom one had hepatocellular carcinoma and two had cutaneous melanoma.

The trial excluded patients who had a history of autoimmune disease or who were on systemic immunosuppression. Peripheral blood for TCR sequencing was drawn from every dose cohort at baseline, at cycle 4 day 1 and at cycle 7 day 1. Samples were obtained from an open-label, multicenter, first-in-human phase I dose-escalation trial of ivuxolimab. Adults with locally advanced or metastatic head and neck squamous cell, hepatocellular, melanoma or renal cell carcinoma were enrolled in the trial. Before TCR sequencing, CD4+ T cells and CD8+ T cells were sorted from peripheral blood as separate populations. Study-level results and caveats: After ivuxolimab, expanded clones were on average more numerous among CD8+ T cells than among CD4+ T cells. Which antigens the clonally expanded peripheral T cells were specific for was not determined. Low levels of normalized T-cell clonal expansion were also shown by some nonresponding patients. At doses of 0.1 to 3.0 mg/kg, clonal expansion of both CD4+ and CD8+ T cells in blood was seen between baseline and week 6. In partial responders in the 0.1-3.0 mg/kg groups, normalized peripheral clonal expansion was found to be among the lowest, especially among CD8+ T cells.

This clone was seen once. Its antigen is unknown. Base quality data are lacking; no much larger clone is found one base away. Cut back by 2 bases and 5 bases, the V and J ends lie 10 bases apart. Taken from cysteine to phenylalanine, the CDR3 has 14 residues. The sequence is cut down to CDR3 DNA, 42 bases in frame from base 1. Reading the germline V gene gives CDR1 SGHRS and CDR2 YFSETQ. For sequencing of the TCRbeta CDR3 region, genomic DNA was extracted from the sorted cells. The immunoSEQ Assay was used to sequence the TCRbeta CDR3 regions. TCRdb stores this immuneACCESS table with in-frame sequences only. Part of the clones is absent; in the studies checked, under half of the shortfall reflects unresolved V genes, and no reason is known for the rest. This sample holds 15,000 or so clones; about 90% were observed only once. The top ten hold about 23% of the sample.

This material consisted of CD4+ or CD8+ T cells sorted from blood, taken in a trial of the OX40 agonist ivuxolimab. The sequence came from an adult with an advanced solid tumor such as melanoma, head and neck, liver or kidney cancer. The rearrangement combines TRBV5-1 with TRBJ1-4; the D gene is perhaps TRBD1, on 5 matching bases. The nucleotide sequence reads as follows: TGCGCCAGCAGCTTTACAGGAATGAATGAAAAACTGTTTTTT. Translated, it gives CASSFTGMNEKLFF. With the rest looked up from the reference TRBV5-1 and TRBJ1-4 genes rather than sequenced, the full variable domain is KAGVTQTPRYLIKTRGQQVTLSCSPISGHRSVSWYQQTPGQGLQFLFEYFSETQRNKGNFPGRFSGRQFSNSRSEMNVSTLELGDSALYLCASSFTGMNEKLFFGSGTQLSVL.